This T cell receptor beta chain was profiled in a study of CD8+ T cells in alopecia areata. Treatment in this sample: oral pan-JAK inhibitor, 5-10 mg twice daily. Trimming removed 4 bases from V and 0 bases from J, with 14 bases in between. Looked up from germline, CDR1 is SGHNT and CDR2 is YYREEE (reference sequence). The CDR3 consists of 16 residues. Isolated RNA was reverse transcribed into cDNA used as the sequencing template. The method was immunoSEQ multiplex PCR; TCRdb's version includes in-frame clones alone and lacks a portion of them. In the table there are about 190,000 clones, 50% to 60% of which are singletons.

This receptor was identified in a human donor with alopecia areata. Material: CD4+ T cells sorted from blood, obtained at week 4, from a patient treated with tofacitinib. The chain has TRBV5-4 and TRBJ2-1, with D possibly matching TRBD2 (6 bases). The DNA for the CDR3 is TGTGCCAGCAGCGCGGGCGGGGCGATCTCCTACAATGAGCAGTTCTTC. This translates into CASSAGGAISYNEQFF.